The 11 T cell receptor beta chains reported below all come from one sample, sequenced in a study of CD8 T cells in ankylosing spondylitis. TCRdb ran MiXCR on the 5' RACE reads and lists one entry per CDR3 protein. The sample includes around 150,000 distinct CDR3 sequences, about 7% of them seen just once. The sample was blood, either unsorted or a sorted T cell fraction (not recorded which). The origin of the receptors is a female donor with ankylosing spondylitis or in good health (not recorded which).

This clonotype was observed at least ten times. The V call is TRBV4-1, the J call TRBJ1-2; TRBD1 is a possible D gene (5 bases). CDR1 and CDR2 from the germline V gene are MGHRA and YSYEKL. The CDR3 sequence is 15 residues long. V lost 1 base, J lost 2 bases, and 11 bases lay in between. CDR3 nucleotides: TGCGCCAGCAGCCAAGCGCTGACAGCCAACTATGGCTACACCTTC. Protein sequence: CASSQALTANYGYTF.

This clonotype was observed at least ten times. The rearrangement joins TRBV5-1 to TRBJ2-1; D perhaps matches TRBD2 (7 bases). The V end was cut by 1 base, the J end by 1 base, with 12 bases between. The CDR3 has 16 residues. Germline-derived CDR1 and CDR2 are SGHRS and YFSETQ. CDR3: CASSLLGGRSYNEQFF. In nucleotides, the CDR3 is TGCGCCAGCAGCTTGCTGGGGGGGCGGTCCTACAATGAGCAGTTCTTC.

The CDR3 DNA reads as TGTGCCAGCAACCGGGACAGGGGAGGCCAAGAGACCCAGTACTTC. Protein sequence: CASNRDRGGQETQYF. The V gene is TRBV2, the J gene TRBJ2-5, with 10 bases identical to TRBD1. Unmatched junction bases numbered 6, after V lost 7 bases and J lost 1 base. The length of the CDR3 is 15 residues. Germline V gene data show CDR1 as SNHLY and CDR2 as FYNNEI.

The table lists this clonotype with many counts. This rearrangement joins TRBV5-1 to TRBJ2-6, with a possible D match to TRBD2 (5 bases). V was trimmed by 5 bases and J by 0 bases, leaving 9 bases between them. This CDR3 region has 15 residues. Germline CDR1 SGHRS, CDR2 YFSETQ. CDR3 coding DNA: TGCGCCAGCAGGAGGGCCCCCTCTGGGGCCAACGTCCTGACTTTC. Its translation: CASRRAPSGANVLTF.

This clonotype appeared many times. This chain joins TRBV9 and TRBJ1-1; D gene uncertain. V shed 1 base and J shed 2 bases, with 6 bases lying between them. The germline V gene has CDR1 SGDLS and CDR2 YYNGEE. CDR3 size: 13 residues. The CDR3 loop reads CASSVKDNTEAFF. Here the CDR3 DNA reads TGTGCCAGCAGCGTAAAAGACAACACTGAAGCTTTCTTT.

This clonotype was picked up many times. The junction and the germline gene differ at one end; a read error may be behind it. V is TRBV3-1 and J is TRBJ2-2; unclear D gene. Germline-derived CDR1 and CDR2 are LGHDT and YNNKEL (reference sequence). The CDR3 runs to 11 residues. The DNA of the CDR3 is TGCGCCAGCAGCAGTACCGGGGAGCTGTTTTTT. It translates to CASSSTGELFF.

The chain has TRBV5-1 and TRBJ1-2, with a tentative D call TRBD1 (6 bases). The germline V and J ends were trimmed by 4 bases and 4 bases, with 20 bases remaining between them. The CDR3 is 16 amino acids. CDR1 is SGHRS and CDR2 is YFSETQ in the germline V gene. CDR3: CASSLWGAADSYGYTF. Written as DNA, the CDR3 is TGCGCCAGCAGCCTATGGGGGGCCGCGGATTCCTATGGCTACACCTTC.

This clonotype was detected ten times or more. The rearrangement joins TRBV7-9 to TRBJ2-7; D uncertain. Germline CDR1 SEHNR, CDR2 FQNEAQ (reference sequence). The CDR3 runs to 12 residues. The CDR3 loop is CALAESSYEQYF. The CDR3 DNA reads as TGTGCTCTGGCAGAGAGCTCCTACGAGCAGTACTTC.

Comments on this clonotype: At one end, the junction sequence differs from germline, possibly due to a read error. The chain is built from TRBV12-3 or TRBV12-4 and TRBJ2-1; 9 nucleotides align to TRBD2. The CDR3 sequence is 18 residues long. The CDR3 DNA sequence: TGTGCCCGCAGTTTAGGGATTGGCGGGGGGGGCCCACGTAATGAGCAGTTCTTC. This gives the protein CARSLGIGGGGPRNEQFF.

The table lists this clonotype with many counts. The CDR3 nucleotides read TGCGCCAGCAGCCAAGGATCAAAAGGGAACGGGGAGCTGTTTTTT. Protein: CASSQGSKGNGELFF. The V call is TRBV4-1, the J call TRBJ2-2, with D unclear. The CDR3 is 15 amino acids. Germline V lookup: CDR1 MGHRA, CDR2 YSYEKL. With 1 base removed from V and 7 bases from J, the gap between germline ends came to 13 bases.

This clonotype was seen at least ten times. This chain links TRBV12-3 or TRBV12-4 with TRBJ1-5; 7 bases map to TRBD1. The CDR3 spans 14 residues. V trimming: 7 bases; J trimming: 3 bases; junction bases outside the gene matches: 6. In DNA, the CDR3 is TGTGCCAGCACCCGGGACAGCCTCAATCAGCCCCAGCATTTT. It is translated as CASTRDSLNQPQHF.